This T cell receptor (beta chain) was sequenced during a study of T-cell reconstitution after alpha-beta-depleted transplantation in children. Study-wide results and limits: There were reportedly several hundred expanded graft clones from which alpha-beta T cells came about two months after transplant. Several patients had high TCRbeta diversity at day 60; it came from surviving recipient T cells and thymic progenitors. Once a year had passed after transplant, T-cell counts and diversity came mostly from newly produced T cells.

This sample's TCRbeta library carried unique molecular identifier barcodes. TCRdb processed the PCR reads anew with MiXCR; each CDR3 protein has one entry. The sample holds about 300,000 distinct CDR3 sequences, roughly a tenth seen once. The CDR3 is made up of 14 amino acids. Trimming cost V 4 bases and J 4 bases; bases outside gene matches: 8. Germline V gene data show CDR1 as SGHKS and CDR2 as YYEKEE (reference sequence). A note on this clonotype: Antigen specificity is unknown.

Sequenced material: PBMCs, taken before TCRalphabeta/CD19-depleted stem cell transplant. The TCR originated in a boy under two years old with acute myeloid leukemia, due to receive a stem cell transplant. The chain is built from TRBV5-5 and TRBJ2-7, with TRBD1 identical over 7 bases. CDR3 loop: CASSRDSWGYEQYF. DNA of the CDR3: TGTGCCAGCAGCCGGGACAGTTGGGGGTACGAGCAGTACTTC. Full variable domain (missing parts from reference TRBV5-5 and TRBJ2-7): DAGVTQSPTHLIKTRGQQVTLRCSPISGHKSVSWYQQVLGQGPQFIFQYYEKEERGRGNFPDRFSARQFPNYSSELNVNALLLGDSALYLCASSRDSWGYEQYFGPGTRLTVT.